These 28 T cell receptor beta chains came from one sample sequenced in a study of cytomegalovirus exposure and HLA in healthy donors. It was with 60 Vbeta and 13 Jbeta primers that the PCR ran. TCRdb's copy holds only in-frame clones and misses some; the assay was immunoSEQ multiplex PCR. The sample table sets out roughly 79,000 clones. Sequenced sample: PBMCs. All receptors derive from a man aged 25-45 years in good health and CMV-seronegative.

This sequence joins TRBV6-5 and TRBJ2-3; D possibly corresponds to TRBD2 (6 bases). The V end lost 0 bases, the J end lost 2 bases, and 12 bases lay between the germline ends. The CDR3 runs to 16 residues. Per germline, CDR1 MNHEY and CDR2 SVGAGI. CDR3 residues: CASSYSIAGLTDTQYF. The DNA of the CDR3 is TGTGCCAGCAGTTACTCCATTGCGGGACTCACAGATACGCAGTATTTT.

The chain recombines TRBV29-1 with TRBJ1-2; 12 positions agree with TRBD1. The CDR3 spans 16 residues. Germline V gene data show CDR1 as SQVTM and CDR2 as ANQGSEA. V was pared by 3 bases and J by 5 bases, with 10 bases of the junction left unmatched. The CDR3 DNA reads TGCAGCGTTGAGGGGACAGGGGGCGTCTTAGGATATGGCTACACCTTC. Translating it yields CSVEGTGGVLGYGYTF.

The rearrangement joins TRBV7-9 to TRBJ2-7, with D maybe TRBD2 (7 bases). From germline, CDR1 is SEHNR and CDR2 FQNEAQ (reference sequence). The CDR3 consists of 15 residues. The V end lost 5 bases, the J end lost 0 bases, and 14 bases lay between the germline ends. As DNA, the CDR3 is TGTGCCAGCAGCCAGAGGGGGGGTAGCTCCTACGAGCAGTACTTC. The encoded protein is CASSQRGGSSYEQYF.

The chain is built from TRBV4-2 and TRBJ2-7; 7 nucleotides align to TRBD2. J gave up 6 bases and V 1 base, and 12 bases lay outside the gene matches. There are 16 residues in the CDR3. Germline V gene data show CDR1 as LGHNA and CDR2 as YNFKEQ. CDR3 DNA sequence: TGTGCCAGCAGCCAAGTCCGGGACTACCCACCCCTCGAGCAGTACTTC. Protein sequence: CASSQVRDYPPLEQYF.

This sequence joins TRBV6-1 and TRBJ2-7, with a weak D call TRBD1 (5 bases). The V and J ends lost 4 bases and 4 bases respectively, with 14 bases between them. This CDR3 has 14 residues. Germline V CDR1 and CDR2: MNHNS, SASEGT. CDR3 nucleotides: TGTGCCAGCAGTGTCCGCAAGGGGCTTTACGAGCAGTACTTC. It specifies CASSVRKGLYEQYF.

J is TRBJ2-7 and V is TRBV10-3, with TRBD1 identical over 8 bases. CDR3 length: 13 residues. Trimming took 10 bases from V and 2 from J; bases not matched to a gene: 7. Germline CDR1 reads ENHRY; CDR2 reads SYGVKD. Here the CDR3 reads CATTGGTAYEQYF. The DNA for the CDR3 is TGTGCCACCACAGGGGGAACGGCCTACGAGCAGTACTTC.

The gene calls are TRBV19 and TRBJ1-2, with 10 bases fitting TRBD1. The CDR3 is 16 amino acids. The V gene's germline CDR1 is LNHDA and CDR2 SQIVND (reference sequence). V lost 4 bases to trimming and J lost 3 bases; unmatched junction nucleotides: 8. CDR3 DNA: TGTGCCAGTAGTACCCGACAGGGGGCAGAGGACTATGGCTACACCTTC. Encoded protein: CASSTRQGAEDYGYTF. The complete variable domain, with remaining parts taken from reference TRBV19 and TRBJ1-2, reads DGGITQSPKYLFRKEGQNVTLSCEQNLNHDAMYWYRQDPGQGLRLIYYSQIVNDFQKGDIAEGYSVSREKKESFPLTVTSAQKNPTAFYLCASSTRQGAEDYGYTFGSGTRLTVV.

The chain combines TRBV5-1 with TRBJ2-5, with 14 bases identical to TRBD2. This CDR3 contains 16 residues. Trimming at V came to 4 bases and at J to 2 bases, leaving 4 bases not matched to a gene. CDR1 is SGHRS and CDR2 is YFSETQ in the germline V gene. CDR3 bases: TGCGCCAGCAGCCTGGGACTAGCGGGGGTACAAGAGACCCAGTACTTC. Translated, it gives CASSLGLAGVQETQYF.

This rearrangement joins TRBV5-1 to TRBJ1-1; 7 bases fit TRBD1. J gave up 3 bases and V 1 base, and 3 bases lay outside the gene matches. Germline V lookup: CDR1 SGHRS, CDR2 YFSETQ. The length of the CDR3 is 14 residues. The CDR3 sequence: CASSLSTGDTEAFF. CDR3 nucleotide sequence: TGCGCCAGCAGCTTGTCTACAGGGGACACTGAAGCTTTCTTT.

The V call is TRBV6-5, the J call TRBJ2-5, with a possible D match to TRBD1 (5 bases). The DNA end is more similar to TRBJ2-7, so the J call may be wrong. The germline CDR1 and CDR2 sequences are MNHEY and SVGAGI. The CDR3 has 14 residues. CDR3 nucleotide sequence: TGTGCCACCAAGACGATCGGACATACCTACGAGCAGTACTTC. This sequence encodes CATKTIGHTYEQYF.

The gene calls are TRBV6-5 and TRBJ2-7, with D possibly matching TRBD2 (6 bases). From germline, CDR1 is MNHEY and CDR2 SVGAGI. The CDR3 has 13 residues. V was trimmed by 5 bases and J by 5 bases, leaving 13 bases between them. This CDR3 is CASSPPGADEQYF. The CDR3, as DNA: TGTGCCAGCAGTCCCCCGGGAGCCGACGAGCAGTACTTC.

J is TRBJ1-2 and V is TRBV5-1; TRBD1 matches 7 bases. Germline trimming cut 1 base from V and 6 bases from J; bases unmatched to any gene: 6. The CDR3 runs 14 residues. Germline CDR1 and CDR2: SGHRS and YFSETQ. CDR3 amino acids: CASSLHRDSDGYTF. In nucleotides, the CDR3 is TGCGCCAGCAGCTTGCACCGGGACAGTGATGGCTACACCTTC.

The rearrangement links TRBV5-1 to TRBJ1-2, with TRBD1 matching 9 bases. Germline loops: CDR1 SGHRS, CDR2 YFSETQ. The ends lost 4 bases at V and 0 bases at J; junction bases unmatched: 13. This CDR3 is built from 18 residues. The CDR3 DNA reads as TGCGCCAGCAGCCCCCAAAGGGGACAGGGACCAGCTAACTATGGCTACACCTTC. The encoded protein is CASSPQRGQGPANYGYTF.

The chain has TRBV19 and TRBJ1-1, with TRBD1 as a possible D gene (5 bases). The CDR3 consists of 15 residues. Trimming stripped 5 bases from V and 4 bases from J, with 17 bases between. CDR1 is LNHDA and CDR2 is SQIVND in the germline V gene (reference sequence). This CDR3 reads CASSPSPGWSTEAFF. The DNA for the CDR3 is TGTGCCAGTAGTCCTTCCCCAGGGTGGTCCACTGAAGCTTTCTTT.

The V call is TRBV19, the J call TRBJ2-7; 12 bases agree with TRBD1. V gave up 5 bases and J gave up 9 bases; unmatched junction bases: 5. The CDR3 consists of 13 residues. In germline, CDR1 is LNHDA, CDR2 SQIVND (reference sequence). In nucleotides, the CDR3 is TGTGCCAGTAGTGCGGGACAGGGGGCGGCGCAGTACTTC. The encoded protein is CASSAGQGAAQYF.

V gene TRBV4-2 combines with J gene TRBJ2-7; 9 nucleotides line up with TRBD2. After removal of 0 bases from V and 3 bases from J, the junction contained 9 bases not matched to a gene. Germline V lookup: CDR1 LGHNA, CDR2 YNFKEQ. The CDR3 totals 17 residues. The CDR3 is CASSQESTSGGFYEQYF. CDR3 coding DNA: TGTGCCAGCAGCCAAGAGTCGACTAGCGGAGGATTCTACGAGCAGTACTTC.

The rearrangement joins TRBV5-1 to TRBJ2-3; TRBD1 matches 7 bases. V dropped 4 bases and J dropped 1; count of bases not matched to a gene: 9. This CDR3 spans 16 amino acids. CDR1 SGHRS and CDR2 YFSETQ come from the germline V gene. The CDR3 reads CASSLPGTARTDTQYF. The CDR3 DNA follows: TGCGCCAGCAGCCTCCCCGGGACAGCCCGCACAGATACGCAGTATTTT. Full variable domain (outside the CDR3, taken from reference TRBV5-1 and TRBJ2-3): KAGVTQTPRYLIKTRGQQVTLSCSPISGHRSVSWYQQTPGQGLQFLFEYFSETQRNKGNFPGRFSGRQFSNSRSEMNVSTLELGDSALYLCASSLPGTARTDTQYFGPGTRLTVL.

The chain recombines TRBV28 with TRBJ1-1; 12 bases are shared with TRBD1. The CDR3 has 18 amino acids. The V segment lost 5 bases and the J segment 5 bases; nucleotides outside the gene matches: 15. Looked up from germline, CDR1 is MDHEN and CDR2 is SYDVKM. The CDR3 here is CASSTLSPGQGALTEAFF. The CDR3 DNA reads TGTGCCAGCAGTACCCTTTCCCCGGGACAGGGGGCTTTGACTGAAGCTTTCTTT.

This chain links TRBV11-3 with TRBJ2-3; the D is unclear. Trimming pared 6 bases from V and 7 bases from J, leaving 8 bases between. Germline values: CDR1 SGHNT, CDR2 YENEEA. There are 11 residues in the CDR3. The DNA of the CDR3 is TGTGCCAGCAGATCTAGGAATACGCAGTATTTT. Protein sequence: CASRSRNTQYF.

V and J are TRBV5-1 and TRBJ1-1; tentatively, D is TRBD1 (5 bases). The CDR3 runs 15 residues. V lost 2 bases to trimming and J lost 3 bases, with 14 bases between them. Looked up from germline, CDR1 is SGHRS and CDR2 is YFSETQ. The CDR3 sequence: CASSFLPNRHTEAFF. The CDR3 DNA reads TGCGCCAGCAGCTTTCTTCCCAACAGGCACACTGAAGCTTTCTTT.

The J gene is TRBJ1-2, the V gene TRBV7-9; no reliable D call. The germline V gene encodes CDR1 SEHNR and CDR2 FQNEAQ (reference sequence). Trimming took 0 bases from V and 2 from J, leaving 10 bases between them. This CDR3 comprises 15 residues. The CDR3, as DNA: TGTGCCAGCAGCTTAGCGTACGGTGTCAACTATGGCTACACCTTC. It specifies CASSLAYGVNYGYTF.

The J gene is TRBJ1-2, the V gene TRBV11-2, with D perhaps TRBD1 (5 bases). CDR1 SGHAT and CDR2 FQNNGV come from the germline V gene. This CDR3 is built from 14 residues. With 2 bases removed from V and 4 bases from J, the gap between germline ends came to 11 bases. The CDR3 loop reads CASSLMSGGYGYTF. The CDR3 region has the DNA TGTGCCAGCAGCTTAATGTCCGGGGGCTATGGCTACACCTTC. The complete variable domain, with remaining parts taken from reference TRBV11-2 and TRBJ1-2, reads EAGVAQSPRYKIIEKRQSVAFWCNPISGHATLYWYQQILGQGPKLLIQFQNNGVVDDSQLPKDRFSAERLKGVDSTLKIQPAKLEDSAVYLCASSLMSGGYGYTFGSGTRLTVV.

In DNA, the CDR3 is TGTGCCAGCAGCGTGGGGCAGACGACTGGGGCCAACGTCCTGACTTTC. Translation: CASSVGQTTGANVLTF. The chain employs TRBV9 and TRBJ2-6, with D tentatively TRBD1 (5 bases). Germline-derived CDR1 and CDR2 are SGDLS and YYNGEE. This CDR3 is 16 amino acids long. V was trimmed by 2 bases and J by 2 bases, leaving 11 bases between them.

The CDR3 here is CASSTLTGSNQPQHF. The CDR3 DNA reads as TGTGCCAGCAGTACCTTGACGGGGAGCAATCAGCCCCAGCATTTT. V is TRBV27 and J is TRBJ1-5, with D hard to call. Germline values: CDR1 MNHEY, CDR2 SMNVEV (reference sequence). Trimming took 5 bases from V and 1 from J, leaving 12 bases between them. The CDR3 runs to 15 residues.

The rearrangement joins TRBV7-9 to TRBJ2-2; TRBD2 aligns across 10 bases. With 5 bases clipped from V and 0 bases from J, the junction kept 6 bases outside the gene matches. This CDR3 is built from 17 residues. In germline, CDR1 is SEHNR, CDR2 FQNEAQ (reference sequence). The CDR3 DNA reads TGTGCCAGCAGCCCGCCTAGCGGGAGCACGAACACCGGGGAGCTGTTTTTT. It translates to CASSPPSGSTNTGELFF.

This chain links TRBV11-2 with TRBJ1-5; TRBD1 matches at 9 bases. This CDR3 has 14 residues. J was trimmed by 6 bases and V by 4 bases; bases with no gene match: 4. The germline CDR1 and CDR2 sequences are SGHAT and FQNNGV. The CDR3 bases are TGTGCCAGCAGCTGGGGGACAGGGCTTCAGCCCCAGCATTTT. Translating gives CASSWGTGLQPQHF.

J is TRBJ2-7 and V is TRBV7-2, with D unclear. Trimming shortened V by 2 bases and J by 0 bases, and 5 bases separated the two germline ends. CDR1 and CDR2 from the germline V gene are SGHTA and FQGNSA. This CDR3 has 13 amino acids. The CDR3 DNA sequence: TGTGCCAGCAGCTTAACACCCTCCTACGAGCAGTACTTC. As protein: CASSLTPSYEQYF.

The CDR3 DNA reads as TGTGCCAGCAGCTTGGGCGGGACAGGGGGCACCGGGGAGCTGTTTTTT. Protein product: CASSLGGTGGTGELFF. This chain joins TRBV5-4 and TRBJ2-2, with 11 bases identical to TRBD1. J was trimmed by 4 bases and V by 0 bases; bases with no gene match: 2. CDR1 and CDR2 (germline): SGHNT, YYREEE (reference sequence). The CDR3 spans 16 residues.